The clone carrying this T cell receptor beta chain was seen a few times. The assay was immunoSEQ multiplex PCR, and TCRdb's table has in-frame clones only and misses some. Altogether roughly 18,000 clones are present, 85% to 90% being singletons, with the ten largest covering 30% to 35%. This sample is drawn from a study of OX40 agonist ivuxolimab in advanced cancers. The receptor comes from an adult with an advanced solid tumor such as melanoma, head and neck, liver or kidney cancer. Sequences were derived from CD4+ or CD8+ T cells sorted from blood, sampled in a trial of the OX40 agonist ivuxolimab.

CDR3 bases: TGTGCCAGCCGGGACACCAACACCGGGGAGCTGTTTTTT. Protein sequence: CASRDTNTGELFF. The V gene is TRBV5-4, the J gene TRBJ2-2; a weak D match, TRBD1 (6 bases). CDR1 SGHNT and CDR2 YYREEE come from the germline V gene (reference sequence). Trimming shortened V by 7 bases and J by 2 bases, and 9 bases separated the two germline ends. The CDR3 covers 13 residues.